The clone carrying this T cell receptor beta chain was seen at least ten times. Antigen unknown. These data come from a study of CD8 T cells in ankylosing spondylitis. Each CDR3 protein is one row after TCRdb ran MiXCR on the 5' RACE reads. This table has more than 500,000 distinct CDR3 sequences, approximately 5.3% appearing once. CDR3 length: 15 amino acids. With 0 bases clipped from V and 0 bases from J, the junction kept 1 base outside the gene matches. Germline V gene data show CDR1 as DFQATT and CDR2 as SNEGSKA (reference sequence). Overall study results and limits: Within ankylosing spondylitis blood, a TCR beta motif made up of seven to nine highly homologous variants appeared to be characteristic. Clones linked to disease were reported to show significant enrichment in matched ankylosing spondylitis synovial fluid. With a CD8+ phenotype, disease-linked clones were relatively rare in peripheral blood.

The chain combines TRBV20-1 with TRBJ1-5; 8 bases agree with TRBD1. Material: blood, either unsorted or a sorted T cell fraction (not recorded which). The receptor's source is a male donor with ankylosing spondylitis. CDR3 residues: CSARETGDSNQPQHF. CDR3 bases: TGCAGTGCTAGAGAGACAGGGGATAGCAATCAGCCCCAGCATTTT.